This section outlines one T cell receptor beta chain sequence together with its context. Its matching antigen is unknown. The PCR used 60 Vbeta and 13 Jbeta primers. TCRdb keeps only in-frame clones here, not all; method: immunoSEQ multiplex PCR. The table records 55,000 to 80,000 clones, 60% to 75% of them present only once. This CDR3 comprises 14 residues. Per germline, CDR1 SEHNR and CDR2 FQNEAQ (reference sequence). V was trimmed by 5 bases and J by 8 bases, leaving 13 bases between them. The data were taken from a study of cytomegalovirus exposure and HLA in healthy donors. Broader study findings: Productive rates of about 87% or about 30% were seen for most TCR beta V segments in an earlier analysis.

The chain is built from TRBV7-9 and TRBJ1-6; the D gene is possibly TRBD1 (6 bases). The clonotype comes from a man in his forties in good health and CMV-seropositive. Sequencing was carried out using PBMCs. The chain's CDR3 is CASSRTVSDSPLHF. In nucleotides, the CDR3 is TGTGCCAGCAGCCGGACAGTGAGTGATTCACCCCTCCACTTT.